The T cell receptor (beta chain) under discussion was sequenced for a study of blood T cell repertoires in COVID-19. Study-wide background: The samples span acute and convalescent COVID-19 from the United States, Italy and Spain.

Some clones are missing from TCRdb's copy, which holds only in-frame ones; the method was immunoSEQ multiplex PCR. The sample consists of fewer than 350,000 clones, roughly 89% of them appearing once. Categorization into cohorts depended on clinical history that participants reported. CDR1 is LNHDA and CDR2 is SQIVND in the germline V gene (reference sequence). The CDR3 spans 15 residues. V shed 7 bases, J shed 2 bases, and the junction held 10 bases outside the gene matches. The receptor was isolated from a woman aged 18-29 years with acute COVID-19. The J gene is TRBJ1-2, the V gene TRBV19; TRBD1 aligns across 7 bases. Source material: PBMCs or T cells enriched from blood (not recorded which). CDR3 protein: CASIMFGQENYGYTF. CDR3 sequence (DNA): TGTGCCAGTATTATGTTCGGACAGGAGAACTATGGCTACACCTTC.